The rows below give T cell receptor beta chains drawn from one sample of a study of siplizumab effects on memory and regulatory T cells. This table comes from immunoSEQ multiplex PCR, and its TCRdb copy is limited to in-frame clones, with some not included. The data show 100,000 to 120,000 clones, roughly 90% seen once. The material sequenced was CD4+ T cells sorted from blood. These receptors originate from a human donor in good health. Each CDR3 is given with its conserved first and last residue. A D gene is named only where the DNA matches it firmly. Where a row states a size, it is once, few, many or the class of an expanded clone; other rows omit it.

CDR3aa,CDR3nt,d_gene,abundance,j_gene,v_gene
CSVEEGQRLEQYF,TGCAGCGTTGAAGAGGGGCAACGTCTCGAGCAGTACTTC,NA,NA,TRBJ2-7,TRBV29-1
CASSSRGIGNTEAFF,TGCGCCAGCAGCTCAAGGGGAATTGGGAACACTGAAGCTTTCTTT,NA,NA,TRBJ1-1,TRBV5-1
CASSYTRDEAFF,TGTGCCAGCAGTTACACCCGGGACGAAGCTTTCTTT,NA,NA,TRBJ1-1,TRBV6-5
CASSFDRGPQPQHF,TGTGCCAGCAGCTTCGACAGGGGGCCTCAGCCCCAGCATTTT,TRBD1,NA,TRBJ1-5,TRBV7-2
CASSPGTRPETQYF,TGTGCCAGCTCACCCGGGACCCGCCCGGAGACCCAGTACTTC,NA,once,TRBJ2-5,TRBV18
CASSFLGQGEAFF,TGTGCCAGCAGCTTTTTGGGACAGGGAGAAGCTTTCTTT,TRBD1,few,TRBJ1-1,TRBV5-6
CASSLTFEGSRYEQYF,TGTGCCAGCAGCCTGACGTTTGAAGGGAGTAGGTACGAGCAGTACTTC,NA,NA,TRBJ2-7,TRBV7-8
CAWSEPPRAYATYEQYF,TGTGCCTGGAGTGAACCCCCTAGGGCGTATGCTACCTACGAGCAGTACTTC,NA,few,TRBJ2-7,TRBV30
CASRRKGDEQYF,TGTGCCAGCAGGCGGAAGGGGGACGAGCAGTACTTC,NA,NA,TRBJ2-7,TRBV6-5
CASSPPGQWGTNYGYTF,TGTGCCAGCAGTCCCCCGGGACAGTGGGGTACTAACTATGGCTACACCTTC,TRBD1,NA,TRBJ1-2,TRBV27
CAGQQTPSTDTQYF,TGTGCCGGTCAACAGACGCCTAGCACAGATACGCAGTATTTT,NA,NA,TRBJ2-3,TRBV6-1
CASSPGVSVNEQFF,TGTGCCAGCAGCCCGGGAGTTTCGGTCAATGAGCAGTTCTTC,NA,NA,TRBJ2-1,TRBV5-4
CASRASEGVTEAFF,TGTGCCAGCAGAGCCTCGGAGGGTGTCACTGAAGCTTTCTTT,NA,NA,TRBJ1-1,TRBV6-1
CASGTGRNTEAFF,TGTGCCAGCGGCACGGGACGGAACACTGAAGCTTTCTTT,NA,NA,TRBJ1-1,TRBV25-1
CASSPGPGRQETQYF,TGTGCCAGCAGCCCCGGACCAGGGAGGCAAGAGACCCAGTACTTC,NA,once,TRBJ2-5,TRBV11-3
CASSRQGRDYGYTF,TGTGCCAGCAGTCGACAGGGGAGAGACTATGGCTACACCTTC,TRBD1,NA,TRBJ1-2,TRBV2
CASSLTGTGNTIYF,TGTGCCAGCAGCTTGACAGGGACTGGAAACACCATATATTTT,NA,NA,TRBJ1-3,TRBV5-4
CASRSGLNQPQHF,TGTGCCAGTAGATCAGGGCTCAATCAGCCCCAGCATTTT,NA,NA,TRBJ1-5,TRBV19
CASSRRGHNEQFF,TGTGCCAGCAGCCGGAGAGGGCACAATGAGCAGTTCTTC,NA,NA,TRBJ2-1,TRBV7-3
CASSSTETQYF,TGCGCCAGCAGCTCGACAGAGACCCAGTACTTC,NA,NA,TRBJ2-5,TRBV5-1
CASGPGALSGNTIYF,TGTGCCAGTGGCCCGGGGGCCCTTTCTGGAAACACCATATATTTT,NA,NA,TRBJ1-3,TRBV19
CASRRGTVNTEAFF,TGTGCCAGCAGGAGAGGGACAGTGAACACTGAAGCTTTCTTT,TRBD1,NA,TRBJ1-1,TRBV6-1
CASSRGQWAYEQYF,TGTGCCAGCAGCAGGGGACAGTGGGCCTACGAGCAGTACTTC,TRBD1,NA,TRBJ2-7,TRBV6-5
CASSTGLANTIYF,TGTGCCAGTTCGACAGGGCTCGCGAACACCATATATTTT,TRBD1,NA,TRBJ1-3,TRBV2
CASRGGPQETQYF,TGCGCCAGCAGAGGCGGGCCCCAAGAGACCCAGTACTTC,NA,NA,TRBJ2-5,TRBV5-1
CASSADRVNQPQHF,TGTGCCAGCAGCGCGGACAGGGTCAATCAGCCCCAGCATTTT,TRBD1,NA,TRBJ1-5,TRBV7-9
CASSLRLSSYNEQFF,TGCGCCAGCAGCTTGAGGCTTAGCTCCTACAATGAGCAGTTCTTC,NA,NA,TRBJ2-1,TRBV5-1
CASRGAVQETQYF,TGTGCCAGTAGGGGTGCGGTCCAAGAGACCCAGTACTTC,NA,NA,TRBJ2-5,TRBV19
CASSENTDPTNEKLFF,TGTGCCAGCAGTGAAAACACGGATCCAACTAATGAAAAACTGTTTTTT,NA,NA,TRBJ1-4,TRBV25-1
CAISETVNYGYTF,TGTGCCATCAGTGAGACGGTAAACTATGGCTACACCTTC,NA,once,TRBJ1-2,TRBV10-3
CASSDAGTGENEQFF,TGTGCCAGCAGTGACGCCGGGACAGGGGAAAATGAGCAGTTCTTC,TRBD1,NA,TRBJ2-1,TRBV25-1
CASSFRAGTEKRVNTEAFF,TGTGCCAGCAGCTTTCGGGCAGGAACGGAAAAAAGGGTGAACACTGAAGCTTTCTTT,NA,NA,TRBJ1-1,TRBV7-9
CASSRQGVFSLDEKLFF,TGTGCCAGCTCCAGACAGGGGGTCTTTAGTCTGGATGAAAAACTGTTTTTT,NA,once,TRBJ1-4,TRBV21-1
CASSFVPNTDTQYF,TGTGCCAGCAGCTTCGTCCCGAACACAGATACGCAGTATTTT,NA,NA,TRBJ2-3,TRBV7-8
CASSLQGASTDTQYF,TGCGCCAGCAGCTTGCAGGGGGCAAGCACAGATACGCAGTATTTT,TRBD1,NA,TRBJ2-3,TRBV5-1
CAISESGTGSYNSPLHF,TGTGCCATCAGTGAGTCAGGGACAGGCTCCTATAATTCACCCCTCCACTTT,TRBD1,NA,TRBJ1-6,TRBV10-3
CATSIRGYEQYF,TGTGCCACCAGCATAAGGGGCTACGAGCAGTACTTC,NA,NA,TRBJ2-7,TRBV15
CASRDGTRLNEQFF,TGTGCCAGCAGGGATGGGACCCGTCTCAATGAGCAGTTCTTC,NA,once,TRBJ2-1,TRBV18
CASSLEIAGGAGNTIYF,TGTGCCAGCAGCCTAGAGATAGCAGGGGGAGCAGGAAACACCATATATTTT,TRBD1,NA,TRBJ1-3,TRBV9
CASSERRGQMSYEQYF,TGTGCCAGCAGTGAGCGGAGAGGACAGATGAGCTACGAGCAGTACTTC,NA,NA,TRBJ2-7,TRBV2
CASTRTGVAGELFF,TGTGCCAGCACCCGCACAGGGGTCGCCGGGGAGCTGTTTTTT,TRBD1,NA,TRBJ2-2,TRBV6-5
CASAITRAPSSTDTQYF,TGTGCTAGTGCCATCACTAGGGCCCCCTCTAGCACAGATACGCAGTATTTT,NA,NA,TRBJ2-3,TRBV12-5
CASSPPADWITDTQYF,TGTGCCAGCTCACCGCCGGCCGATTGGATTACAGATACGCAGTATTTT,NA,NA,TRBJ2-3,TRBV18
CATQGGAEQFF,TGTGCCACCCAGGGAGGAGCTGAGCAGTTCTTC,NA,once,TRBJ2-1,TRBV6-6
CASSHSDRGQADTQYF,TGTGCCAGCAGCCACTCGGACAGGGGGCAGGCAGATACGCAGTATTTT,TRBD1,NA,TRBJ2-3,TRBV4-2
CASSRGLGTGLYEQYF,TGTGCCAGCAGCCGCGGGCTCGGGACAGGGCTCTACGAGCAGTACTTC,TRBD1,NA,TRBJ2-7,TRBV9
CASSEALGSSYGYTF,TGTGCCAGCAGTGAAGCCTTGGGTTCTTCCTATGGCTACACCTTC,NA,NA,TRBJ1-2,TRBV6-1
CASRSGESHF,TGTGCCAGCAGATCAGGGGAGAGTCACTTC,NA,NA,TRBJ1-2,TRBV6-1
CASRGGQTYTDTQYF,TGTGCCAGCAGAGGTGGACAGACATACACAGATACGCAGTATTTT,NA,NA,TRBJ2-3,TRBV6-1
CASSLYTGHNSPLHF,TGTGCCAGCAGCTTATATACAGGCCATAATTCACCCCTCCACTTT,NA,NA,TRBJ1-6,TRBV7-2
CASSLAQMYPTYEQYF,TGTGCCAGCAGCTTGGCCCAGATGTACCCCACCTACGAGCAGTACTTC,NA,NA,TRBJ2-7,TRBV5-6
CASTPGTGAGNTIYF,TGTGCCAGCACCCCCGGGACAGGGGCTGGAAACACCATATATTTT,TRBD1,NA,TRBJ1-3,TRBV6-5
CASSPGGTEAFF,TGCGCCAGCAGCCCGGGGGGCACTGAAGCTTTCTTT,NA,NA,TRBJ1-1,TRBV5-1
CASSSAQEAKNIQYF,TGCGCCAGCAGCTCCGCCCAGGAAGCCAAAAACATTCAGTACTTC,NA,NA,TRBJ2-4,TRBV4-1
CAIRPDARNEEGEKLFF,TGTGCCATCAGGCCGGACGCCCGGAATGAGGAAGGTGAAAAACTGTTTTTT,NA,NA,TRBJ1-4,TRBV10-3